This T cell receptor (beta chain) was documented in a study of blood T cell repertoires in COVID-19. The CDR3 spans 18 residues. V lost 8 bases and J 6 bases, leaving 29 bases between the germline ends. CDR1 is MDHEN and CDR2 is SYDVKM in the germline V gene. Using immunoSEQ multiplex PCR, the repertoire was profiled, and TCRdb retains in-frame clones only, with some absent. The sample yields 70,000 to 85,000 clones, roughly 90% seen once. The chain joins TRBV28 to TRBJ1-5; no reliable D call. Source material: peripheral blood. The clonotype was recovered from a human donor in a cohort sampled during active COVID-19. The CDR3 DNA reads TGTGCCAGCGCCACTGGGTCACTAAGAACCCGGGAAGGTCAGCCCCAGCATTTT. As protein: CASATGSLRTREGQPQHF. The variable domain in full, completed from reference TRBV28 and TRBJ1-5, reads DVKVTQSSRYLVKRTGEKVFLECVQDMDHENMFWYRQDPGLGLRLIYFSYDVKMKEKGDIPEGYSVSREKKERFSLILESASTNQTSMYLCASATGSLRTREGQPQHFGDGTRLSIL.